What follows describes a single T cell receptor beta chain. Sequencing was performed with immunoSEQ multiplex PCR; in TCRdb, only in-frame clones are kept and a portion is missing. The data show approximately 15,000 clones, with 60% to 80% seen just once and 15% held by the top ten. V was clipped by 4 bases and J by 0 bases, with 13 bases between them. Germline CDR1 is SGHRS and CDR2 is YFSETQ. The CDR3 contains 15 residues. The sample comes from a study of somatic mutations in cytotoxic T cells in rheumatoid arthritis. Study background: Certain V beta antibody-stained T-cell populations, V beta1+ cells sequenced for TCRB among them, were flow-sorted to nearly 100% purity.

Magnetic beads with positive selection isolated CD4+ and CD8+ fractions, whose purity was verified by flow cytometry. The sequenced sample consisted of CD8+ T cells sorted from blood. The J gene is TRBJ2-5, the V gene TRBV5-1, with D possibly TRBD2 on 6 matching bases. This sequence was found in an adult with rheumatoid arthritis. The CDR3 loop reads CASSPGVGDQETQYF. In DNA form, the CDR3 reads TGCGCCAGCAGCCCGGGGGTAGGGGACCAAGAGACCCAGTACTTC.